The T cell receptor beta chain described here comes from a study of OX40 agonist ivuxolimab in advanced cancers. A note on the overall study: Ivuxolimab was a fully human IgG2 agonistic monoclonal antibody targeting the costimulatory receptor OX40 (CD134). Partial responses occurred in three dose-escalation patients: two with cutaneous melanoma and one with hepatocellular carcinoma. Patients were allowed to have had prior anti-PD-1, anti-PD-L1 or anti-CTLA-4 therapy, and 30% to 40% of the dose-escalation patients had previously received checkpoint inhibitors. The paper describes the monotherapy dose-escalation part (N of about 52 patients) of the phase I trial of ivuxolimab. Among the roughly 52 dose-escalation patients, about 19 had hepatocellular carcinoma, roughly 15 melanoma, 9 renal cell carcinoma and 9 head and neck cancer. The point of sequencing TCRbeta in the periphery was to test whether ivuxolimab changed TCR sequence diversity and drove clonal T-cell expansion. Intravenous ivuxolimab was administered to patients every 2 weeks at six dose levels: 0.01, 0.1, 0.3, 1.5, 3 and 10 mg/kg. The dose-escalation cohort was 82.7% male with a mean age of roughly 62 years, ranging from roughly 23 to 90.

Results the study describes overall, beyond this receptor: Antigen specificity was not determined for the clonally expanded peripheral T cells. In the 0.1-3.0 mg/kg groups, partial responders had among the lowest normalized peripheral clonal expansion, particularly in CD8+ T cells. At doses of 0.1 to 3.0 mg/kg, clonal expansion of both CD4+ and CD8+ T cells in blood was seen between baseline and week 6. After ivuxolimab, expanded clones were on average more numerous among CD8+ T cells than among CD4+ T cells. Low levels of normalized T-cell clonal expansion were also seen in some nonresponding patients.

Remarks on this clone: Its antigen is currently not known. No clone much larger than this one lies a single base away; base qualities are absent.

Genomic DNA was extracted from sorted cells for sequencing of the TCRbeta CDR3 region. The immunoSEQ Assay was used for sequencing of TCRbeta CDR3 regions. The source is immuneACCESS, and TCRdb retained only in-frame sequences with V and J called. Part of the clones is not carried over; for the studies checked, unresolved V genes explain less than half of this, and the remainder is unexplained. The sample data list approximately 10,000 clones, and about nine tenths of these were observed just once. The ten largest clones capture roughly 13% of the sample. The trial excluded patients who had a history of autoimmune disease or were on systemic immunosuppression. Peripheral blood for TCR sequencing was collected from all dose cohorts at baseline, on cycle 4 day 1, and on cycle 7 day 1. Samples came from an open-label, multicenter, first-in-human phase I dose-escalation trial of ivuxolimab. Adults with locally advanced or metastatic melanoma, renal cell carcinoma, hepatocellular carcinoma or head and neck squamous cell carcinoma were enrolled in the trial. Before TCR sequencing, CD4+ T cells and CD8+ T cells from peripheral blood were sorted into separate populations.

V is reduced by 4 bases and J by 4 bases, leaving a spacing of 12 bases between them. As encoded in the germline V gene (reference sequence), CDR1 is SGHNT while CDR2 is YYREEE. Measured from the cysteine to the phenylalanine, the CDR3 is 13 residues long. Here the CDR3 DNA is all that survives: 39 bases in frame from base 1. This receptor was obtained from an adult with an advanced solid tumor such as melanoma, head and neck, liver or kidney cancer. Here the sequenced sample was CD4+ or CD8+ T cells sorted from blood, taken in a trial of the OX40 agonist ivuxolimab. The chain is assembled from TRBV5-4 and TRBJ2-7; no confident D gene assignment can be made. The bases are TGTGCCAGCAGCGCCGGGTCCTTATACGAGCAGTACTTC. This translates into CASSAGSLYEQYF. This CDR3, with the reference TRBV5-4 and TRBJ2-7 proteins standing in past its ends, gives the full variable domain ETGVTQSPTHLIKTRGQQVTLRCSSQSGHNTVSWYQQALGQGPQFIFQYYREEENGRGNFPPRFSGLQFPNYSSELNVNALELDDSALYLCASSAGSLYEQYFGPGTRLTVT.